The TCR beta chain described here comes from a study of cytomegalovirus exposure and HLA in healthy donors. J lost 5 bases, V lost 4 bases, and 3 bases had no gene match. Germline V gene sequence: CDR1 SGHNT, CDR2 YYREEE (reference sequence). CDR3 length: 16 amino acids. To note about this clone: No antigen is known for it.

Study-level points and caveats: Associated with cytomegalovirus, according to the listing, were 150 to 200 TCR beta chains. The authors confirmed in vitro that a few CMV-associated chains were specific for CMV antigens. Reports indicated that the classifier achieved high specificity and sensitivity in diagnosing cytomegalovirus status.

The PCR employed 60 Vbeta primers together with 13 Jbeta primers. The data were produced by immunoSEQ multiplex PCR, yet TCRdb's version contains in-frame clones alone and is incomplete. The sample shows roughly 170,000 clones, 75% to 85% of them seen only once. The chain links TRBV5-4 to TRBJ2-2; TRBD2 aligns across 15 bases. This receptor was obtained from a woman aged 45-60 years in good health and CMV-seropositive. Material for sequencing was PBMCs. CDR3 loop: CASSPGTSGGTGELFF. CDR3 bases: TGTGCCAGCAGCCCCGGGACTAGCGGGGGGACCGGGGAGCTGTTTTTT.